Each of the 29 T cell receptor beta chains below was sequenced from the same sample in a study of T-cell memory formation after mild COVID-19. One entry per CDR3 protein, called by TCRdb with MiXCR from the 5' RACE reads. The table lists about 110,000 distinct CDR3 sequences, roughly a sixth of them singletons. The source material was PBMCs or a T cell subset sorted from them (not recorded which). The receptors stem from a man aged 18 to 30 who had mild COVID-19 (a few samples of this study predate the infection). Cell type and time point are not known.

This clonotype has a handful of counts. The rearrangement uses TRBV7-2 and TRBJ2-3; 8 bases map to TRBD2. Germline values: CDR1 SGHTA, CDR2 FQGNSA. Unmatched junction bases numbered 8, after V lost 3 bases and J lost 0 bases. CDR3 size: 17 residues. The CDR3 is CASSFGAAGGSTDTQYF. The CDR3, as DNA: TGTGCCAGCAGCTTTGGGGCGGCGGGGGGAAGCACAGATACGCAGTATTTT.

The chain recombines TRBV11-2 with TRBJ2-1; 8 positions match TRBD2. The trim removed 5 bases at V and 5 bases at J, leaving 5 bases unmatched. Looked up from germline, CDR1 is SGHAT and CDR2 is FQNNGV. The CDR3 length is 14 residues. As DNA, the CDR3 is TGTGCCAGCAGCCGCGGGGGGTTTGACAATGAGCAGTTCTTC. Amino acid sequence: CASSRGGFDNEQFF.

This clonotype was picked up a small number of times. V and J are TRBV12-3 or TRBV12-4 and TRBJ2-5, with 8 positions matching TRBD2. The J segment lost 1 base and the V segment lost 5 bases, leaving 9 bases of the junction unmatched. The CDR3 loop spans 16 amino acids. The CDR3 loop reads CASSRGTRRAQETQYF. CDR3 sequence (DNA): TGTGCCAGCAGTCGAGGGACTAGAAGGGCCCAAGAGACCCAGTACTTC.

This clonotype has only a few counts. This chain links TRBV9 with TRBJ2-3, with D possibly TRBD2 on 6 matching bases. Germline lookup yields CDR1 SGDLS and CDR2 YYNGEE. The CDR3 totals 15 residues. Trimming stripped 3 bases from V and 2 bases from J, with 13 bases between. CDR3 region: CASSGSGLLTDTQYF. Here the CDR3 DNA reads TGTGCCAGCAGCGGTAGCGGATTACTCACAGATACGCAGTATTTT.

This clonotype showed up just a few times. The CDR3, as DNA: TGTGCCAGCACCCCCACGGACACTGAAGCTTTCTTT. Encoded protein: CASTPTDTEAFF. The chain couples TRBV7-9 to TRBJ1-1; D remains ambiguous. This CDR3 is built from 12 residues. Germline CDR1 is SEHNR and CDR2 is FQNEAQ (reference sequence). V lost 7 bases and J 3 bases, leaving 9 bases between the germline ends.

V gene TRBV7-6 combines with J gene TRBJ1-2; a possible D gene is TRBD1 (6 bases). The germline CDR1 and CDR2 sequences are SGHVS and FNYEAQ. Trimming shortened V by 5 bases and J by 8 bases, and 15 bases separated the two germline ends. The length of the CDR3 is 13 residues. The DNA of the CDR3 is TGTGCCAGCAGCGAAGAGGGGGGCCAAGGCTACACCTTC. It yields the protein CASSEEGGQGYTF.

This chain uses TRBV29-1 with TRBJ2-3; TRBD1 agrees at 9 bases. The germline gives CDR1 SQVTM, CDR2 ANQGSEA. CDR3 length: 15 amino acids. The V and J ends lost 6 bases and 0 bases, in that order; junction bases with no gene match: 7. The CDR3 is CSVTGGLSSTDTQYF. The CDR3 nucleotides are TGCAGCGTCACAGGGGGCCTTTCTAGCACAGATACGCAGTATTTT.

This clonotype was seen only a few times. This sequence joins TRBV5-1 and TRBJ2-5; D is unresolved. CDR1 is SGHRS, CDR2 YFSETQ, per germline. Trimming left V 4 bases short and J 5 bases short, with 15 bases between. This CDR3 comprises 14 residues. CDR3 protein: CASSAEPDGETQYF. The CDR3 DNA sequence: TGCGCCAGCAGCGCCGAACCGGATGGGGAGACCCAGTACTTC.

The table lists this clonotype with a few counts. The V call is TRBV5-1, the J call TRBJ2-5; maybe TRBD1 (5 bases). The length of the CDR3 is 16 residues. Trimming stripped 0 bases from V and 2 bases from J, with 14 bases between. CDR1 and CDR2 (germline): SGHRS, YFSETQ. This CDR3 reads CASSLGVQGLQETQYF. CDR3 coding DNA: TGCGCCAGCAGCTTGGGTGTCCAGGGCCTTCAAGAGACCCAGTACTTC.

This chain uses TRBV3-1 with TRBJ2-7, with TRBD1 matching 7 bases. The CDR3 spans 16 residues. In germline, CDR1 is LGHDT, CDR2 YNNKEL (reference sequence). The V and J ends lost 4 bases and 4 bases, in that order; junction bases with no gene match: 13. CDR3 nucleotide sequence: TGTGCCAGCAGCCGAGCCGGGGCAGGGGGATCGTACGAGCAGTACTTC. Amino acids: CASSRAGAGGSYEQYF.

The chain joins TRBV20-1 to TRBJ2-6; perhaps TRBD1 as D (5 bases). CDR1 and CDR2 (germline): DFQATT, SNEGSKA (reference sequence). The V end lost 0 bases, the J end lost 8 bases, and 5 bases lay between the germline ends. CDR3 length: 12 amino acids. The CDR3 spells CSAREGPNVLTF. The CDR3 DNA reads as TGCAGTGCTAGAGAGGGGCCCAACGTCCTGACTTTC.

The chain has TRBV12-3 or TRBV12-4 and TRBJ2-7; D gene uncertain. V was cut by 6 bases and J by 9 bases, with 3 bases left in between. The CDR3 is made up of 8 amino acids. CDR3 DNA: TGTGCCAGCAGCGGGCAGTACGTC. The encoded protein is CASSGQYV.

This clonotype was counted between two and nine times. This chain connects TRBV24-1 to TRBJ1-5; D is unresolved. The CDR3 runs 16 residues. Germline lookup yields CDR1 KGHDR and CDR2 SFDVKD. Deletions cut 4 bases from V and 2 bases from J, with 14 bases between. CDR3 sequence: CATSDPYLDGNQPQHF. The CDR3 DNA reads TGTGCCACCAGTGACCCGTACCTGGATGGCAATCAGCCCCAGCATTTT.

This clonotype showed up just a few times. The chain employs TRBV7-3 and TRBJ2-7; D tentatively fits TRBD1 or TRBD2 (5 bases each). The CDR3 is 13 residues long. Germline assignment: CDR1 SGHTA and CDR2 FQGTGA. Between the trimmed V and J ends, which lost 1 base and 7 bases, there was a span of 11 bases. The CDR3 bases are TGTGCCAGCAGCTTAAGGGCTTGGGGGGAGCAGTACTTC. It codes for CASSLRAWGEQYF. The complete variable domain, with remaining parts taken from reference TRBV7-3 and TRBJ2-7, reads GAGVSQTPSNKVTEKGKYVELRCDPISGHTALYWYRQSLGQGPEFLIYFQGTGAADDSGLPNDRFFAVRPEGSVSTLKIQRTERGDSAVYLCASSLRAWGEQYFGPGTRLTVT.

The gene calls are TRBV5-1 and TRBJ2-2; no definite D call. V dropped 5 bases and J dropped 7 bases, with 3 bases sitting between them. This CDR3 is 10 amino acids long. The germline gives CDR1 SGHRS, CDR2 YFSETQ. The CDR3 region has the DNA TGCGCCAGCAGAGGCGGGGAGCTGTTTTTT. It encodes CASRGGELFF. The whole variable domain, filled in from reference TRBV5-1 and TRBJ2-2, reads KAGVTQTPRYLIKTRGQQVTLSCSPISGHRSVSWYQQTPGQGLQFLFEYFSETQRNKGNFPGRFSGRQFSNSRSEMNVSTLELGDSALYLCASRGGELFFGEGSRLTVL.

The V and J genes are TRBV7-6 and TRBJ2-3; 7 bases are shared with TRBD1. The CDR3 has 17 residues. CDR1 is SGHVS, CDR2 FNYEAQ, per germline. V lost 2 bases, J lost 0 bases, and 8 bases stayed unmatched. The CDR3 loop is CASSLLQGTPSTDTQYF. CDR3 DNA sequence: TGTGCCAGCAGCTTACTACAGGGGACGCCTAGCACAGATACGCAGTATTTT.

This sequence joins TRBV5-1 and TRBJ1-2; TRBD1 matches 7 bases. Per germline, CDR1 SGHRS and CDR2 YFSETQ. CDR3 length: 13 amino acids. Trimming took 2 bases from V and 7 from J; bases not matched to a gene: 5. This CDR3 is CASSFRQGSGYTF. For the CDR3, the DNA is TGCGCCAGCAGCTTTCGACAGGGTTCTGGCTACACCTTC. Combining the CDR3 with reference TRBV5-1 and TRBJ1-2 gives the whole variable domain KAGVTQTPRYLIKTRGQQVTLSCSPISGHRSVSWYQQTPGQGLQFLFEYFSETQRNKGNFPGRFSGRQFSNSRSEMNVSTLELGDSALYLCASSFRQGSGYTFGSGTRLTVV.

The V and J genes are TRBV4-3 and TRBJ1-2; D might be TRBD1 (5 bases). V was trimmed by 2 bases and J by 4 bases, leaving 17 bases between them. Germline V lookup: CDR1 LGHNA, CDR2 YSLEER. This CDR3 region has 16 residues. In DNA form, the CDR3 reads TGCGCCAGCAGCCAATGGGTGGGAGGGGCAGGCTATGGCTACACCTTC. This encodes CASSQWVGGAGYGYTF.

This sequence joins TRBV6-2 or TRBV6-3 and TRBJ1-5, with D unclear. The CDR3 consists of 12 residues. Germline lookup yields CDR1 MNHEY and CDR2 SVGEGT. Trimming left V 2 bases short and J 4 bases short, with 3 bases between. DNA of the CDR3: TGTGCCAGCAGTTACCTAAATCAGCCCCAGCATTTT. Protein product: CASSYLNQPQHF.

The CDR3 region is CASSPEGTYEQYF. DNA for the CDR3: TGCGCCAGCAGCCCAGAGGGAACCTACGAGCAGTACTTC. The chain combines TRBV5-1 with TRBJ2-7, with D perhaps TRBD2 (5 bases). CDR3 size: 13 residues. The germline V and J ends were trimmed by 4 bases and 2 bases, with 10 bases remaining between them. Germline V gene lookup returns CDR1 SGHRS and CDR2 YFSETQ.

The chain joins TRBV18 to TRBJ1-1, with 8 bases that match TRBD1. Germline V lookup: CDR1 KGHSH, CDR2 LQKENI. V shed 2 bases, J shed 1 base, and the junction held 6 bases outside the gene matches. This CDR3 is 16 amino acids long. The chain's CDR3 is CASSPRTGFRNTEAFF. The CDR3 DNA sequence: TGTGCCAGCTCACCAAGGACAGGGTTCCGGAACACTGAAGCTTTCTTT.

This chain uses TRBV5-1 with TRBJ2-3; D call uncertain. The CDR3 consists of 10 residues. V was pared by 5 bases and J by 7 bases, with 5 bases between. CDR1 and CDR2 (germline): SGHRS, YFSETQ. The CDR3 DNA reads as TGCGCCAGCAGTTTAAATACGCAGTATTTT. Encoded protein: CASSLNTQYF. The variable domain in full, with the rest retrieved from reference TRBV5-1 and TRBJ2-3, is KAGVTQTPRYLIKTRGQQVTLSCSPISGHRSVSWYQQTPGQGLQFLFEYFSETQRNKGNFPGRFSGRQFSNSRSEMNVSTLELGDSALYLCASSLNTQYFGPGTRLTVL.

The chain uses TRBV20-1 and TRBJ2-4; a weak D match, TRBD1 (6 bases). The CDR3 is made up of 13 amino acids. The V end was cut by 6 bases, the J end by 6 bases, with 15 bases between. From germline, CDR1 is DFQATT and CDR2 SNEGSKA (reference sequence). CDR3 coding DNA: TGCAGTGCCCTTGCCGGGACAAGAAACATTCAGTACTTC. Its translation is CSALAGTRNIQYF.

This chain connects TRBV18 to TRBJ2-5; no clear D gene. Trimming left V 2 bases short and J 1 base short, with 8 bases between. Per the germline V gene, CDR1 is KGHSH and CDR2 is LQKENI. The CDR3 covers 14 residues. CDR3 DNA: TGTGCCAGCTCACCATCGCTCAGCCAAGAGACCCAGTACTTC. Translation gives CASSPSLSQETQYF.

Ten or more counts support this clonotype. The chain employs TRBV7-2 and TRBJ2-3; 11 bases line up with TRBD2. V dropped 5 bases and J dropped 6; count of bases not matched to a gene: 13. The germline V gene encodes CDR1 SGHTA and CDR2 FQGNSA. The length of the CDR3 is 17 residues. CDR3 loop: CASSPYPPSGGPDTQYF. The CDR3 DNA reads TGTGCCAGCAGCCCCTACCCCCCTAGCGGGGGGCCGGATACGCAGTATTTT.

This clonotype has just a few counts. The chain carries TRBV6-6 and TRBJ2-5; 7 bases fit TRBD1. The germline V gene has CDR1 MNHNY and CDR2 SVGAGI (reference sequence). The trim removed 5 bases at V and 4 bases at J, leaving 10 bases unmatched. This CDR3 comprises 15 residues. The CDR3, as DNA: TGTGCCAGCAGTCAACGGACAGGTCCCGGAGAGACCCAGTACTTC. Amino acid sequence: CASSQRTGPGETQYF.

This chain uses TRBV23-1 with TRBJ1-4; the D gene is possibly TRBD1 (5 bases). TRBV23-1 is noted as an ORF with a role that remains uncertain. Trimming removed 3 bases at V and 7 bases at J, with 18 bases between. The CDR3 is made up of 16 amino acids. The CDR3 loop is CASSHGTRHRGEKLFF. CDR3 sequence (DNA): TGCGCCAGCAGTCACGGGACGCGGCATCGGGGTGAAAAACTGTTTTTT.

The chain has TRBV9 and TRBJ2-1, with 8 bases that match TRBD2. Germline V gives CDR1 SGDLS, CDR2 YYNGEE. With 4 bases clipped from V and 0 bases from J, the junction kept 6 bases outside the gene matches. The CDR3 has 16 residues. DNA for the CDR3: TGTGCCAGCAGCCTTAGCGGGGTTATCTCCTACAATGAGCAGTTCTTC. It encodes CASSLSGVISYNEQFF.

This clonotype was recorded a few times. This rearrangement joins TRBV3-1 to TRBJ1-1, with 9 positions matching TRBD1. V trimming: 3 bases; J trimming: 8 bases; junction bases outside the gene matches: 7. The CDR3 has 14 amino acids. Germline CDR1 and CDR2: LGHDT and YNNKEL (reference sequence). This CDR3 reads CASSHSTGGHEAFF. The CDR3 region has the DNA TGTGCCAGCAGCCACTCAACAGGGGGCCACGAAGCTTTCTTT. Together with reference TRBV3-1 and TRBJ1-1, the CDR3 gives the full variable domain: DTAVSQTPKYLVTQMGNDKSIKCEQNLGHDTMYWYKQDSKKFLKIMFSYNNKELIINETVPNRFSPKSPDKAHLNLHINSLELGDSAVYFCASSHSTGGHEAFFGQGTRLTVV.